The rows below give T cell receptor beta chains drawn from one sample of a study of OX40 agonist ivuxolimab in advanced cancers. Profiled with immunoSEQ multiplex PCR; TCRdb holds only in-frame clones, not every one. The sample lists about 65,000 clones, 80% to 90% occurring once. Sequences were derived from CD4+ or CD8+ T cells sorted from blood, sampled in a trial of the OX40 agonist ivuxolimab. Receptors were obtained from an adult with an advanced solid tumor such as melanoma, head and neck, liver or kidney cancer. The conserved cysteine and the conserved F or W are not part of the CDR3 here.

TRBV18	ASSPSEINEKLF
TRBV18	ASSQRQGISPLH
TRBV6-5	ASSYSFRVDTEAF
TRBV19	ASSLSFQETQY
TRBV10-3	AITLGPLPTDTQY
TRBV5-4	ASSWRDRGFYNEQF
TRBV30	AYSWEGRAF
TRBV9	ASSVRGGYDNQPQH
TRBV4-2	ASSQDKGDDNSPLH
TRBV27	ASSSSRQMAANTGELF
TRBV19	ASSMGQTRPQH
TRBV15	ATSRVGSYEQY
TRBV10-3	AILGVGTDTQY
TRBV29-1	SVVRDPNTEAF
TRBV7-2	ASSLVVRAEAF
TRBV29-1	SVQGTAGATNEKLF
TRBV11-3	ASSSPREGGRSKETQY
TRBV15	ATSSLDRVNTEAF
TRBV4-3	ASSQDAREETQY
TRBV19	ASSLQGYRGYT
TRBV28	ASRAGNTEAF
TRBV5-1	ASSLQPDLSYNEQF
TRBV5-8	ASSPTGLYEAF
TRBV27	ASRVTSGRETQY
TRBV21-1	ASSKVSAPPYGYT
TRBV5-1	ASSFSGNTGELF
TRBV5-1	ASSLEYVGSGNTIY
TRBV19	ASSGRGGTYGYT
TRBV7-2	ASSSGRREKLF
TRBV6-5	ASSPSTTGDYEQY